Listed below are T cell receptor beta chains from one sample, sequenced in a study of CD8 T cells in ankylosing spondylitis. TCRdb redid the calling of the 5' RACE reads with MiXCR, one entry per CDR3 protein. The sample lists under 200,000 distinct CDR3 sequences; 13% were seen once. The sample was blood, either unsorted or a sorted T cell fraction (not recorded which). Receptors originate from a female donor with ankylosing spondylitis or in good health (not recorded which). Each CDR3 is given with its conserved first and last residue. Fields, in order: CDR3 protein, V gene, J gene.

CATNPPGSNNEKLFF	TRBV6-1	TRBJ1-4
CASSLGPRGGSYEQYF	TRBV11-3	TRBJ2-7
CASRGSEGSNQPQHF	TRBV28	TRBJ1-5
CASSTYSGTGIYNEQFF	TRBV12-3/TRBV12-4	TRBJ2-1
CASSSDTGAEAFF	TRBV7-3	TRBJ1-1
CSALRGGSSYNEQFF	TRBV20-1	TRBJ2-1
CASRFHEKLFF	TRBV12-3/TRBV12-4	TRBJ1-4
CASGVLSYTEQFF	TRBV5-1	TRBJ2-1
CASRGGANVLTF	TRBV2	TRBJ2-6
CSARGNRGIETQYF	TRBV20-1	TRBJ2-5
CSAIAGSSYEQYF	TRBV20-1	TRBJ2-7
CSAAGDMNTEAFF	TRBV20-1	TRBJ1-1
CASSFGGGELFF	TRBV27	TRBJ2-2
CASSVGGFADTQYF	TRBV9	TRBJ2-3
CSAAPGNGVGGELFF	TRBV20-1	TRBJ2-2
CASSRDRAHTDTQYF	TRBV11-1	TRBJ2-3
CSAFDSGRAAYEQFF	TRBV20-1	TRBJ2-1
CASSLGGTTPYTF	TRBV27	TRBJ1-2
CASSLLAGTGANVLTF	TRBV7-6	TRBJ2-6
CASSTPGRKETQYF	TRBV12-3/TRBV12-4	TRBJ2-5
CASSRVPLSRLDHAQETQYF	TRBV6-4	TRBJ2-5
CASSSSQTDTQYF	TRBV28	TRBJ2-3
CASMASGRTGELFF	TRBV2	TRBJ2-2
CASRPTGGETQYF	TRBV6-6	TRBJ2-5
CASSKAPRGGSQNKAQETQYF	TRBV21-1	TRBJ2-5
CASSPPAQPGEQFF	TRBV18	TRBJ2-1
CASSSEGGRKDNEQFF	TRBV25-1	TRBJ2-1
CSARELGGTPKNEQYF	TRBV20-1	TRBJ2-7
CARGPGGVNTEAFF	TRBV5-3	TRBJ1-1